This is a list of T cell receptor beta chains from one sample in a study of T cell responses to AZD1222 COVID-19 vaccine. Only in-frame clones appear in the TCRdb table, and some are missing; sequencing was by immunoSEQ multiplex PCR. The sample consists of fewer than 85,000 clones, around four fifths of them appearing once. The sample here was peripheral blood, taken 28 days after the second AZD1222 dose. These receptors all come from an adult who received the AZD1222 COVID-19 vaccine. The CDR3 runs from the conserved cysteine through the conserved F or W. A D gene is named only where the DNA matches it firmly.

cdr3_aa d_call v_call
CASSPGRRYGYTF . TRBV7-9
CASSLSDRGGNQPQHF TRBD1 TRBV7-2
CASSLYLGLEAFF . TRBV5-6
CASSARANQPQHF . TRBV9
CASSQDSARGQFF . TRBV4-2
CSVFEDNTEAFF . TRBV29-1
CASSIGTEETQYF TRBD1 TRBV9
CASSSLGTGNEKLFF TRBD1 TRBV5-1
CASSPGTGNPYEQYF . TRBV3-1/TRBV3-2
CASSRTYPTEAFF . TRBV4-2
CASSFSGSDTEAFF . TRBV27
CASSSGQANYGYTF TRBD1 TRBV7-9
CATSSTRAQPQHF . TRBV15
CAEGVSATNEKLFF . TRBV21-1
CASSSRDRQYF TRBD1 TRBV5-5
CASFREAGSHIQYF TRBD2 TRBV2
CATQEGSSYNSPLHF . TRBV19
CASSRTGLAWATNEKLFF . TRBV21-1
CASSHPGLEGEQFF TRBD2 TRBV3-1/TRBV3-2
CSVGSSYEQYF . TRBV29-1
CASSQQAVPSYEQYF . TRBV3-1/TRBV3-2
CAWNYLGREKLFF . TRBV30
CASSDGFRVGYNEQFF . TRBV6-4
CASSQFRGDHGYTF . TRBV4-1
CASSFLREETQYF . TRBV5-4
CASSRDRGRNQPQHF TRBD1 TRBV28
CASSQGGTGNTIYF . TRBV4-1
CASRGGRTNEQFF . TRBV2
CASSFRERETQYF . TRBV27